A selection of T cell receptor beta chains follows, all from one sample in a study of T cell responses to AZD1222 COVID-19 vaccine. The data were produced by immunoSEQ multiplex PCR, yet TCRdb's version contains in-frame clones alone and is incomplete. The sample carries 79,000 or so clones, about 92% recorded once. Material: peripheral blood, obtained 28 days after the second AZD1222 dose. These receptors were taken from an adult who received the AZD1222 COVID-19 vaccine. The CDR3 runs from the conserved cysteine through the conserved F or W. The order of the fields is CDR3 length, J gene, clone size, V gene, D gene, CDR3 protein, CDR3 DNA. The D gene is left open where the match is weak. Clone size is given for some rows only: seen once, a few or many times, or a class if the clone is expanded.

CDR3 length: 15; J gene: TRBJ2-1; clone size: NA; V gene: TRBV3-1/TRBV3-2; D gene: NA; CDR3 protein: CASRRRQGSYNEQFF; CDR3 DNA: TGTGCCAGCAGAAGGAGACAAGGATCCTACAATGAGCAGTTCTTC
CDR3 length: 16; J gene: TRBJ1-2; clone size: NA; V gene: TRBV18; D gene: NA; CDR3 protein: CASSPPGTYSSYGYTF; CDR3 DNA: TGTGCCAGCTCACCACCGGGGACATACAGTTCCTATGGCTACACCTTC
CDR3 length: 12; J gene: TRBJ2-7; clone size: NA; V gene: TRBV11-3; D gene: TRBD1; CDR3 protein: CASSDRGNEQYF; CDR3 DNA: TGTGCCAGCAGTGACAGGGGGAACGAGCAGTACTTC
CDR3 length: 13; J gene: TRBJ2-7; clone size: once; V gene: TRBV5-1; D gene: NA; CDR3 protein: CASSYQSSYEQYF; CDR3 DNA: TGCGCCAGCAGCTACCAAAGCTCCTACGAGCAGTACTTC
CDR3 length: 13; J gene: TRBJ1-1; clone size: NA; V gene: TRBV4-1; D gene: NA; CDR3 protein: CASSPRGDTEAFF; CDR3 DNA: TGCGCCAGCAGTCCACGGGGGGACACTGAAGCTTTCTTT
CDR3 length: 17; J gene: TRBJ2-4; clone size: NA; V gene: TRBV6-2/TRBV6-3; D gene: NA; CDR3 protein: CASSLTTAGTRKNIQYF; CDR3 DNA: TGTGCCAGCAGTCTAACGACCGCCGGGACCCGCAAAAACATTCAGTACTTC
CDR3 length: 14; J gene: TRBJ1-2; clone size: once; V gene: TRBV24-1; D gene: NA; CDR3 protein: CATSDRQTNYGYTF; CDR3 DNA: TGTGCCACCAGTGACAGACAGACAAACTATGGCTACACCTTC
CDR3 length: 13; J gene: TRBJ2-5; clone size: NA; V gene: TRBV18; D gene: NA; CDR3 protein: CASSPWASETQYF; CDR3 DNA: TGTGCCAGCTCACCGTGGGCTTCGGAGACCCAGTACTTC
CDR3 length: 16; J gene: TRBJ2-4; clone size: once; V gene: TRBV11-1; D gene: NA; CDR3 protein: CASSLARGLGKNIQYF; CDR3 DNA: TGTGCCAGCAGCTTAGCGCGGGGTTTAGGCAAAAACATTCAGTACTTC
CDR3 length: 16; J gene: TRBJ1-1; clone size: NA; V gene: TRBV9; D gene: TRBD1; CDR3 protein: CASSGEETGLNTEAFF; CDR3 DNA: TGTGCCAGCAGCGGGGAAGAGACAGGGTTGAACACTGAAGCTTTCTTT
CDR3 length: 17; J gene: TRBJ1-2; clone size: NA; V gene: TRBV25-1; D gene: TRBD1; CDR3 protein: CASSDWGQGGSAYGYTF; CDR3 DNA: TGTGCCAGCAGTGATTGGGGACAGGGAGGGTCGGCCTATGGCTACACCTTC